The rows below give T cell receptor beta chains drawn from one sample of a study of T-cell memory formation after mild COVID-19. TCRdb passed the 5' RACE reads through MiXCR, listing each CDR3 protein once. The repertoire holds about 130,000 distinct CDR3 sequences, with almost 25% as singletons. Source material: PBMCs or a T cell subset sorted from them (not recorded which). Receptors originate from an adult woman who had mild COVID-19 (a few samples of this study predate the infection). Cell type and time point are not known. Both conserved end residues are part of each CDR3.

TRBV7-2,TRBJ2-3,14,CASSFSSLTDTQYF
TRBV7-9,TRBJ2-3,14,CASSFMGNTDTQYF
TRBV19,TRBJ2-7,15,CASSPVGDGLLEQYF
TRBV11-2,TRBJ2-1,16,CASSLAIAAAYNEQFF
TRBV20-1,TRBJ1-2,12,CSAISGGHGYTF
TRBV7-8,TRBJ1-2,15,CASSLSWEPHYGYTF
TRBV18,TRBJ1-1,15,CASSPTGGSGEEAFF
TRBV29-1,TRBJ2-7,13,CSVGGPNSYEQYF
TRBV20-1,TRBJ1-1,15,CSARPPGQMNTEAFF
TRBV27,TRBJ1-2,15,CASSLKGSISYGYTF
TRBV7-6,TRBJ1-1,14,CASSLEGGDTEAFF
TRBV4-2,TRBJ1-2,14,CASSQDRTVYGYTF
TRBV20-1,TRBJ2-5,14,CSARDGRGQETQYF
TRBV12-3/TRBV12-4,TRBJ1-1,14,CASSFMSRGTEAFF
TRBV7-2,TRBJ2-1,19,CASTLGRASGGYSYNEQFF